This T cell receptor beta chain was identified during a study of cytomegalovirus exposure and HLA in healthy donors. Regarding the study as a whole: In a later analysis, TCR beta V- and J-gene trimming showed a link to a missense DCLRE1C variant.

The V gene's germline CDR1 is MNHEY and CDR2 SMNVEV (reference sequence). The junction had 11 bases not matched to a gene; V was cut back by 4 bases and J by 4 bases. This CDR3 spans 17 amino acids. A multiplex PCR was run with 60 Vbeta primers and 13 Jbeta primers. Here immunoSEQ multiplex PCR was the method, and the copy in TCRdb shows in-frame clones only, minus some. The sample consists of roughly 150,000 clones, over 70% of them appearing once. On this clone: Antigen: not known.

The chain has TRBV27 and TRBJ2-1; 9 positions match TRBD2. Sequenced material: PBMCs. This TCR came from a middle-aged woman in good health and CMV-seronegative. This CDR3 reads CASSSPLAGRIYNEQFF. CDR3 bases: TGTGCCAGCAGTTCCCCGCTAGCGGGGCGTATTTACAATGAGCAGTTCTTC.